A single TCR beta chain is shown here with its context. Its antigen remains unidentified. This specimen comes from a study of beta chain features in type 1 diabetes. Trimming took 5 bases from V and 8 from J, leaving 12 bases between them. The germline gives CDR1 DFQATT, CDR2 SNEGSKA (reference sequence). The length of the CDR3 is 11 residues. General observations from the study: Across all four CD4+ subsets, people with type 1 diabetes showed modestly shorter TCRB CDR3s.

Isolated RNA was reverse transcribed in full, so expressed TCRB transcripts were sequenced. Average reads for naive, central memory and regulatory T cell samples were about 3.57 million. Assay used: immunoSEQ multiplex PCR; TCRdb lists only in-frame clones, some missing. The sample contains around 500,000 clones, about 30% of which appear only once. The sample taken for sequencing was naive CD4+ T cells from blood. This clonotype was sampled from a man between 18 and 35 years old in good health. The chain carries TRBV20-1 and TRBJ1-2, with a tentative D call TRBD1 (6 bases). The CDR3 loop reads CSAAGTRGYTF. The CDR3 nucleotides are TGCAGTGCTGCCGGGACAAGAGGCTACACCTTC.